This T cell receptor beta chain was recovered during a study of T cell repertoires in cytomegalovirus infection. Across the study: TCR beta signatures that were public indicated CMV infection and matching HLA type.

MiXCR, applied by TCRdb to the reads, yields one record per CDR3 protein. The repertoire has a few hundred thousand distinct CDR3 sequences, less than 30% of them found once; the top ten carry 13%. V was clipped by 3 bases and J by 3 bases; unmatched bases: 11. The CDR3 contains 15 residues. Germline V CDR1 and CDR2: DFQATT, SNEGSKA (reference sequence). The rearrangement uses TRBV20-1 and TRBJ2-7, with 7 bases matching TRBD1. Sequencing was done on a sample of PBMCs. The sequence was collected from a human donor in good health (CMV status not recorded). Some clones in this sample may be carry-over from other donors' samples. CDR3 in DNA: TGCAGTGCTAGGGTTCCGGGACAGAATAGCTACGAGCAGTACTTC. It is translated as CSARVPGQNSYEQYF.